This T cell receptor (beta chain) comes out of a study of beta chain features in type 1 diabetes. Study overall: Over all samples combined, some 110 million sorted cells were examined.

Of the isolated RNA, all was reverse transcribed, and so the sequenced material was expressed TCRB transcripts. Using immunoSEQ multiplex PCR, the repertoire was profiled, and TCRdb retains in-frame clones only, with some absent. The top ten hold more than 1.5% of the sample, which has 35,000 to 45,000 clones, around 63% seen once. Notes on this clone: The antigen remains undetermined.

Based on CD45RO/CCR7/CD25/CD127/CD95/CD27, CD4+ regulatory, stem cell-like memory, naive and central memory cells were sorted. The study, taken as a whole, reports: Shorter TCRB CDR3s, moderately but significantly so, were found in Type 1 diabetes patients in all four CD4+ subsets. At VDJ recombination sites, type 1 diabetes patients had fewer insertions and more deleted nucleotides.

The source of this sequence is a young man with type 1 diabetes. Some clones in this sample may be carry-over from other donors' samples. Sequenced material: Tregs from blood.

The CDR3 loop reads CASSEAHYWAYEQYF. The CDR3 DNA reads as TGTGCCAGCAGTGAAGCCCACTACTGGGCCTACGAGCAGTACTTC. The gene calls are TRBV6-1 and TRBJ2-7; the D is unclear. Trimming removed 0 bases from V and 2 bases from J, with 11 bases in between. The CDR3 sequence is 15 residues long. The germline gives CDR1 MNHNS, CDR2 SASEGT.